The sequence of this T cell receptor (beta chain) was determined in a study of vaccination effects on CD4 cells after COVID-19. This table comes from immunoSEQ multiplex PCR, and its TCRdb copy is limited to in-frame clones, with some not included. This sample has about 70,000 clones, with about four fifths found just once. Overall study results and limits: Cross-reactivity with common cold coronaviruses was shown by only 1 of 255 vaccine-induced clones in healthy vaccinees.

J gave up 6 bases and V 2 bases, and 6 bases lay outside the gene matches. From germline, CDR1 is MNHEY and CDR2 SVGEGT. There are 16 residues in the CDR3. A few counts support this clone. As yet, its antigen is unknown. Sequencing in the ViraFEST assay came after antigen-specific CD4+ T cells had been expanded with viral peptide pools, which were used to stimulate PBMC. Subsequent to a culture period of around 10 days, CD4+ T cells were isolated. The study found no prior SARS-CoV-2 infection in the vaccine recipients, who tested negative for nucleocapsid antibodies. In culture with roughly 10 IU/ml IL-2 and roughly 9.7 ug/ml peptides, PBMC were grown at a few million per well. It was on days 3 and 7 that half the medium was replaced with IL-2 medium.

The sequence was collected from a human donor who received a COVID-19 vaccine. Source: CD4+ T cells from PBMCs cultured with SARS-CoV-2 spike peptides, taken before COVID-19 vaccination. The gene calls are TRBV6-2 or TRBV6-3 and TRBJ1-6; 8 bases are a match to TRBD1. In nucleotides, the CDR3 is TGTGCCAGCAGTTACGGGCAGGGGGCCGTTAATTCACCCCTCCACTTT. It yields the protein CASSYGQGAVNSPLHF.